Below, one TCR beta chain is given with its context. No antigen is known for it. One base away there is no much larger clone; base qualities are not given. These data come from a study of blood T cell repertoires in COVID-19 (dated by TCRdb to 2020 to 2021). Regarding the study in general: Collaborator samples came from the United States, Italy and Spain and covered acute and convalescent phases of COVID-19. The prospective study material was composed of cDNA or gDNA derived from T cells, B-cell-depleted T cells, or PBMCs. The dataset comprised deeply sampled blood TCRbeta repertoires from subjects exposed to, actively infected with, or recovered from COVID-19. The repertoires were made available in a free public database intended to serve as a resource for research on the immune response to SARS-CoV-2. The samples were drawn from the first 160 participants of the ongoing ImmuneRACE study and from 1,254 subjects provided by 6 global collaborators. A de-identified subject ID, COVID-19 status, age in years and sex were almost always included in the sample metadata. HLA class I and class II types, where available, came from metadata supplied by the sample provider rather than from assay-based typing. Results and caveats for the whole study, not just this receptor: The amount of clinical and demographic metadata varied by source and participant and was provided uncurated.

CDR1 and CDR2, per the germline V gene (reference sequence), are LGHDT and YNNKEL. Trimming takes 3 bases off V and 2 bases off J; junction bases not matched to a gene: 2. The CDR3 runs 15 residues from the cysteine to the phenylalanine. Left in the record is the CDR3 DNA by itself, 45 bases read in frame from the first base. Each collaborating institution followed its own protocols to collect whole blood in K2EDTA tubes. For TCRbeta analysis, collaborators shipped samples in one of three forms: frozen whole blood, isolated PBMCs, or DNA extracted from either of those sample types. TCRbeta CDR3 regions were amplified from genomic DNA by means of the immunoSEQ Assay, a bias-controlled multiplex PCR. The paper's data handling went like this. The number of nucleated cells in each sample was estimated from the amplification of reference gene primers within the assay. To quantify the absolute abundance of each unique TCRbeta CDR3 rearrangement, sequence reads were collapsed and filtered. For each sample, productive Simpson clonality was calculated by taking the square root of Simpson's diversity index across productive rearrangements. TCRdb stores this immuneACCESS table with in-frame sequences only. Part of the clones is absent; in the studies checked, under half of the shortfall reflects unresolved V genes, and no reason is known for the rest. V, J and clone size are taken as reported in that table, and D and trimming were inferred from the DNA itself. This sample lists under 50,000 clones; approximately 86% were detected once. The ten largest clones capture about 4.8% of the sample.

This clonotype was sampled from a man aged 40-49 years with active COVID-19. Source material: peripheral blood. Recombination joined TRBV3-1 (or the pseudogene TRBV3-2) with TRBJ1-5; 9 bases in the junction line up with TRBD1. CDR3 protein: CASSQGQGRNQPQHF. The sequenced DNA is TGTGCCAGCAGCCAGGGACAGGGTCGCAATCAGCCCCAGCATTTT.